The source of this TCR beta chain is a study of T cells after yellow fever vaccination (dated by TCRdb to the late 2010s). About the investigation overall: Libraries from fractions with low cell numbers were prepared with the SMART-Seq v4 Ultra Low Input RNA kit. To follow T-cell clones before and after primary and booster YFV17D yellow fever vaccination, bulk TCR alpha and beta repertoires were sequenced over time. Blood was collected at multiple timepoints before and after primary and secondary immunization, and bulk PBMC replicates and cell subsets were isolated. Two healthy male donors, one aged 18 to 30 and one aged 30 to 40 years, made up the cohort.

Via the germline V gene, CDR1 is SGHDN and CDR2 FVKESK. The CDR3 has 14 amino acids, counting the end cysteine and phenylalanine. Only CDR3 DNA is held: 42 bases, read in frame from base 1. A distance of 12 bases separates the germline ends of V and J, which lose 2 bases and 5 bases respectively. This clonotype was picked up many times. This clone's antigen is unknown. Base qualities are not provided; no much larger clone lies one nucleotide away. Study-wide findings and limitations: FACS-sorted repertoires could contain abundant contaminating clonotypes from the bulk population, so computational filtering was required. Only a couple of donors were included in the study, so the extent to which the findings can be generalized is limited. Compared with the primary T-cell response, the secondary T-cell response was weaker but faster, peaking on day 5 rather than day 15. A small share of clonotypes occurred in both CD4 and CD8 compartments, likely arising from convergent recombination. Most clones expanded after primary vaccination (approximately 96% of CD4 and roughly 91% of CD8) were re-detected after the booster, suggesting that broad memory maintenance occurred.

TCR cDNA was synthesized by 5'RACE template switching, through which a universal primer site and unique molecular identifiers were introduced. Priming of cDNA synthesis was performed from both the TCR alpha and TCR beta constant segments. Library amplification involved two PCR steps, and the second step added sample barcodes and sequencing adapters. Sequencing of libraries was done on Illumina HiSeq 2500 (2x100 bp) or NovaSeq (2x150 bp). In the source study's methods: Demultiplexing of reads and collapsing into UMI consensus sequences were performed with MIGEC, and V(D)J alignment was carried out with MiXCR. Using edgeR on replicate PBMC samples, clonotypes were called vaccine-responding if FDR was below 0.01 and the log2 fold change was above 5 up to day 15. CD4 or CD8 identity was assigned to each bulk clonotype according to whether the clonotype was present at higher abundance in the sequenced CD4 repertoire or the sequenced CD8 repertoire. TCRdb reran the public reads through fastp at Q25 and MiXCR, keeping productive beta chains. Rows are unified per CDR3 protein, each entry keeping the most common DNA and genes. The V and J calls here are based on TCRdb, not the publication. In this sample the table shows more than 90,000 distinct CDR3 sequences, approximately 7.1% of which occur a single time. Roughly 3% of the sample rests with the top ten.

This sample's treatment or condition label indicates: live attenuated yellow fever vaccine strain. A standard Ficoll-Paque protocol was used to isolate PBMCs from peripheral blood. CD4 and CD8 T-cell fractions were isolated with Dynabeads CD4 and CD8 positive selection kits. TriZol was used to extract RNA from bulk PBMCs, from CD4 and CD8 fractions, and from dextramer-positive and dextramer-negative fractions. The material was CD4+ T cells sorted from PBMCs, obtained roughly 46 days after the first yellow fever vaccination. This sequence originates from a young man who received the YFV17D yellow fever vaccine. The chain is made from TRBV14 and TRBJ2-5, with a weak D call of TRBD1 (6 bases match). This receptor carries the CDR3 CASSQRAGAETQYF. The DNA is as follows: TGTGCCAGCAGCCAAAGAGCAGGGGCGGAGACCCAGTACTTC.